This T cell receptor beta chain was recorded in a study of a mutant IDH1 vaccine in newly diagnosed glioma. Study background: The treated population exhibited a male proportion of about 60%, a female proportion of 37.5%, and a mean age of around 40 years. Prior therapy was radiotherapy, temozolomide, or both; most received both.

Specified time point: week 23, last vaccination. Doses consisted of 300 ug of mutant IDH1 20-mer peptide each, paired with topical imiquimod. Each astrocytoma in the donors was new, WHO grade 3 or 4, IDH1-mutant and ATRX-lost. Comments on this clone: The antigen remains undetermined.

The assay was immunoSEQ multiplex PCR, and TCRdb's table has in-frame clones only and misses some. The table has roughly 50,000 clones, around 80% seen once; the top ten hold about 8.8%. Germline V gene data show CDR1 as SGHNT and CDR2 as YYREEE (reference sequence). This CDR3 has 17 residues. Trimming left V 4 bases short and J 9 bases short, with 28 bases between. This sequence originates from a woman aged 40 to 50 with glioma. Some clones in this sample may be carry-over from other donors' samples. The chain has TRBV5-4 and TRBJ2-5; D is possibly TRBD1 or TRBD2 (7 bases each). Sequenced material: PBMCs, taken from a glioma patient whose treatment included an IDH1 peptide vaccine. The CDR3 region is CASSPWGGQNVVAAQYF. The CDR3 region has the DNA TGTGCCAGCAGCCCCTGGGGGGGACAGAATGTGGTCGCGGCCCAGTACTTC.